Listed below are T cell receptor beta chains from one sample, sequenced in a study of T-cell memory formation after mild COVID-19. TCRdb redid the calling of the 5' RACE reads with MiXCR, one entry per CDR3 protein. The data contain 250,000 to 350,000 distinct CDR3 sequences, roughly 21% of them singletons. Sequencing was performed on PBMCs or a T cell subset sorted from them (not recorded which). Receptors originate from a young man who had mild COVID-19 (a few samples of this study predate the infection). Cell type and time point are not known. Both conserved end residues are part of each CDR3. D genes are given only for firm matches. Only part of the rows carry a size: once, few, many, or a class if the clone is expanded.

abundance,j_gene,v_gene,d_gene,CDR3aa,CDR3nt
few,TRBJ1-2,TRBV28,-,CATLVGGFYGYTF,TGTGCCACACTCGTCGGGGGGTTCTATGGCTACACCTTC
few,TRBJ1-1,TRBV7-2,-,CASSFDLNTEAFF,TGTGCCAGCAGCTTCGATTTAAACACTGAAGCTTTCTTT
many,TRBJ2-5,TRBV7-9,-,CASSFWTYLETQYF,TGTGCCAGCAGCTTTTGGACGTACTTAGAGACCCAGTACTTC
few,TRBJ2-3,TRBV12-3/TRBV12-4,TRBD2,CASSSTSGGTDTQYF,TGTGCCAGCAGTTCGACTAGCGGGGGAACAGATACGCAGTATTTT
few,TRBJ1-5,TRBV28,-,CASSSQTWTQHF,TGTGCCAGCAGTTCGCAAACCTGGACCCAGCATTTT
few,TRBJ1-2,TRBV7-6,-,CASSHQQHPPNYGYTF,TGTGCCAGCAGCCACCAACAACATCCACCTAACTATGGCTACACCTTC
few,TRBJ2-3,TRBV20-1,-,CSATDIPTDTQYF,TGCAGTGCTACCGATATACCCACAGATACGCAGTATTTT
-,TRBJ2-3,TRBV7-8,TRBD2,CASSFASGGYTDTQYF,TGTGCCAGCAGCTTCGCTAGCGGGGGCTACACAGATACGCAGTATTTT
many,TRBJ2-2,TRBV29-1,TRBD1,CSAGQGLGGELFF,TGCAGCGCTGGACAGGGCTTGGGCGGGGAGCTGTTTTTT
-,TRBJ1-4,TRBV28,-,CAAQGVEKLFF,TGTGCCGCGCAAGGGGTTGAAAAACTGTTTTTT
few,TRBJ2-5,TRBV20-1,-,CSGVERWRRTLEETQYF,TGCAGTGGAGTTGAGAGGTGGAGACGGACTTTAGAAGAGACCCAGTACTTC
few,TRBJ1-1,TRBV10-3,TRBD1,CAIRGQGNTEAFF,TGTGCCATCAGGGGACAGGGTAACACTGAAGCTTTCTTT
few,TRBJ1-2,TRBV28,-,CASNPYEGAGFDYGYTF,TGTGCCAGCAATCCTTACGAAGGGGCAGGGTTTGACTATGGCTACACCTTC
-,TRBJ1-5,TRBV7-2,-,CASSFIGGQLNQPQHF,TGTGCCAGCAGCTTCATTGGGGGCCAACTCAATCAGCCCCAGCATTTT
-,TRBJ2-1,TRBV20-1,-,CSARDGGPRNEQFF,TGCAGTGCTAGAGACGGGGGGCCGAGGAATGAGCAGTTCTTC
few,TRBJ1-4,TRBV27,-,CASSFDGRLPEKLFF,TGTGCCAGCAGTTTCGATGGTAGGCTGCCGGAAAAACTGTTTTTT
few,TRBJ2-3,TRBV5-1,TRBD2,CASSSSGAFETDTQYF,TGCGCCAGCTCGTCTAGCGGGGCGTTCGAAACAGATACGCAGTATTTT
-,TRBJ2-2,TRBV7-7,TRBD2,CASSYTLAGGANTGELFF,TGTGCTAGCAGCTACACACTAGCGGGGGGCGCGAACACCGGGGAGCTGTTTTTT
few,TRBJ2-3,TRBV7-2,-,CASTPWGPDTQYF,TGTGCCAGCACCCCGTGGGGGCCAGATACGCAGTATTTT
-,TRBJ2-2,TRBV29-1,TRBD1,CSVTGVAGELFF,TGCAGCGTGACAGGGGTGGCCGGGGAGCTGTTTTTT
-,TRBJ1-1,TRBV7-8,TRBD1,CASSARQGGSTEAFF,TGTGCCAGCAGCGCACGACAGGGGGGGAGCACTGAAGCTTTCTTT
-,TRBJ2-3,TRBV12-3/TRBV12-4,-,CASRVIAEDTQYF,TGTGCCAGCAGGGTGATTGCGGAGGATACGCAGTATTTT
-,TRBJ2-3,TRBV24-1,-,CATSGSGGPRTDTQYF,TGTGCCACCAGTGGATCGGGGGGCCCACGCACAGATACGCAGTATTTT
few,TRBJ2-7,TRBV7-9,-,CASSLSGEQYF,TGTGCCAGCAGCTTAAGTGGAGAGCAGTACTTC
few,TRBJ2-2,TRBV4-1,-,CASSQERRTGELFF,TGCGCCAGCAGCCAAGAGCGTAGGACCGGGGAGCTGTTTTTT
-,TRBJ2-3,TRBV12-3/TRBV12-4,-,CASRRDGSNTDTQYF,TGTGCCAGCAGGAGGGACGGCTCAAACACAGATACGCAGTATTTT
-,TRBJ2-5,TRBV7-9,TRBD1,CASSSGTDNQETQYF,TGTGCCAGCAGTTCCGGGACAGATAATCAAGAGACCCAGTACTTC
once,TRBJ2-5,TRBV6-2/TRBV6-3,-,CASSWRGRGERYQETQYF,TGTGCCAGCAGTTGGAGGGGGCGCGGAGAAAGGTACCAAGAGACCCAGTACTTC
-,TRBJ2-5,TRBV5-6,-,CASSFLQGETQYF,TGTGCCAGCAGCTTCCTCCAGGGGGAGACCCAGTACTTC
-,TRBJ2-5,TRBV15,-,CATRGVWSNQETQYF,TGTGCCACCAGGGGGGTTTGGTCGAACCAAGAGACCCAGTACTTC
few,TRBJ2-7,TRBV10-3,TRBD1,CAISGGDRGSYEQYF,TGTGCCATCAGTGGCGGGGACAGGGGTTCCTACGAGCAGTACTTC
-,TRBJ1-1,TRBV7-9,-,CASNPTDREPNTETFF,TGTGCCAGCAACCCTACAGACAGAGAACCAAACACTGAAACTTTCTTT
once,TRBJ2-1,TRBV7-8,TRBD1,CASRDSHNEQFF,TGTGCCAGTAGGGACAGTCACAATGAGCAGTTCTTC